This T cell receptor (beta chain) came from a study of T-cell memory formation after mild COVID-19. Findings and limits, study-wide: Mainly in CM and EM were contracting CD4+ clones; CD8+ were in EMRA.

Germline CDR1 reads SGHRS; CDR2 reads YFSETQ. V shed 1 base, J shed 0 bases, and the junction held 6 bases outside the gene matches. The CDR3 is 17 amino acids. In this sample, this clonotype turned up a few times. Antigen specificity is unknown. Barcoded TCR alpha and TCR beta cDNA libraries with UMIs came from 5'RACE using constant-segment primers. MiXCR was run by TCRdb on the 5' RACE reads, yielding one entry per CDR3 protein. The sample shows roughly 400,000 distinct CDR3 sequences, around 24% of them seen only once. Material: PBMCs or a T cell subset sorted from them (not recorded which). The genes are TRBV5-1 and TRBJ1-2; 10 bases align to TRBD1. The sequence was collected from an adult woman who had mild COVID-19 (a few samples of this study predate the infection). Cell type and time point are not known. CDR3 amino acids: CASSLMTGGSSNYGYTF. DNA for the CDR3: TGCGCCAGCAGCTTGATGACAGGGGGCTCCTCTAACTATGGCTACACCTTC.